The clone carrying this T cell receptor beta chain has a count of ten or more. TCR beta CDR3 sequences were amplified from RNA transcripts. A first-round RT-PCR of the TCR CDR3 used the HTBI primer set. TCRdb redid the calling of the multiplex PCR reads with MiXCR, one entry per CDR3 protein. The table records about 640,000 distinct CDR3 sequences, about 14% of them present only once. This entry is derived from a study of T cells in Graves' hyperthyroidism and ophthalmopathy. J lost 4 bases, V lost 3 bases, and 11 bases had no gene match. The CDR3 has 17 amino acids. The germline V gene encodes CDR1 SEHNR and CDR2 FQNEAQ (reference sequence).

The source is a woman aged 50 to 65 with Graves' ophthalmopathy. The chain links TRBV7-9 to TRBJ2-3; TRBD2 matches at 9 bases. The sample comprised blood. DNA for the CDR3: TGTGCCAGCAGCTTGGGTAGGCGGGAGGGCCGTGCAGATACGCAGTATTTT. Encoded protein: CASSLGRREGRADTQYF.